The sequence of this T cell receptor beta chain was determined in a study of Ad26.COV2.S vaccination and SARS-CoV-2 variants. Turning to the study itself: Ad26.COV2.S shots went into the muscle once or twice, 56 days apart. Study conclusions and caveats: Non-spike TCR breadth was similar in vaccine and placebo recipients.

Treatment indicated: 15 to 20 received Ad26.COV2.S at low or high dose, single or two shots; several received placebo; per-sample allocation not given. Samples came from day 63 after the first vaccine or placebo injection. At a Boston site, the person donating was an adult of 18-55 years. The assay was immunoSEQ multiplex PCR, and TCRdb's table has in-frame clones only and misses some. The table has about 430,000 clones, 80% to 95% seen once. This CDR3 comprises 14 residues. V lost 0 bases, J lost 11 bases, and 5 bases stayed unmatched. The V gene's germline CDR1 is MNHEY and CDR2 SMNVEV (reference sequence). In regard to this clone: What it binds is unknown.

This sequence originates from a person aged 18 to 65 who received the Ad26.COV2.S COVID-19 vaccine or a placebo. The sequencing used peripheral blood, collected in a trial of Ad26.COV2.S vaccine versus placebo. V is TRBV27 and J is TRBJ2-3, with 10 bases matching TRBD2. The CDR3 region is CASSLSGTSVKQYF. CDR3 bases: TGTGCCAGCAGTTTATCCGGGACTAGCGTTAAGCAGTATTTT.